The clone carrying this T cell receptor beta chain was seen ten or more times. From the 5' RACE reads, TCRdb called clonotypes with MiXCR, one entry per CDR3 protein. The table includes hundreds of thousands of distinct CDR3 sequences, 3% to 4.5% detected once. This specimen belongs to a study of T cells after yellow fever vaccination. The germline CDR1 and CDR2 sequences are SNHLY and FYNNEI. The ends were cut back, 7 bases at V and 6 bases at J, with 7 bases in the middle. The CDR3 runs 10 residues. The genes are TRBV2 and TRBJ2-7; no clear D gene. The sample was PBMCs, taken on the day of the yellow fever booster vaccination. The clonotype was recovered from a man younger than 35 who received the YFV17D yellow fever vaccine. CDR3 sequence: CASKTFEQYF. The CDR3 nucleotides are TGTGCCAGCAAGACGTTCGAGCAGTACTTC.